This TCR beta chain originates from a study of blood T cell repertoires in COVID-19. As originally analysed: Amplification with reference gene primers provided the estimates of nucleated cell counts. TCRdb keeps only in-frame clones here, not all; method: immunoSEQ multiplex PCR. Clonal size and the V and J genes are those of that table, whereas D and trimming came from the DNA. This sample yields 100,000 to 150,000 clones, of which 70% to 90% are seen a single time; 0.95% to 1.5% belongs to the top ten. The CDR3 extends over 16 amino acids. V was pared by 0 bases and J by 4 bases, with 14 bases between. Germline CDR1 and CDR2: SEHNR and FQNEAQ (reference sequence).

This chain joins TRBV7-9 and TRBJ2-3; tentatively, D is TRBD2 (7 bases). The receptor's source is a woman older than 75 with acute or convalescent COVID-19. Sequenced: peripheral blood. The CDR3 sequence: CASSLAKLGGADTQYF. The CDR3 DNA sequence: TGTGCCAGCAGCTTAGCGAAGTTAGGGGGGGCAGATACGCAGTATTTT. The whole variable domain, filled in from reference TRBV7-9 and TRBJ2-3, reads DTGVSQNPRHKITKRGQNVTFRCDPISEHNRLYWYRQTLGQGPEFLTYFQNEAQLEKSRLLSDRFSAERPKGSFSTLEIQRTEQGDSAMYLCASSLAKLGGADTQYFGPGTRLTVL.